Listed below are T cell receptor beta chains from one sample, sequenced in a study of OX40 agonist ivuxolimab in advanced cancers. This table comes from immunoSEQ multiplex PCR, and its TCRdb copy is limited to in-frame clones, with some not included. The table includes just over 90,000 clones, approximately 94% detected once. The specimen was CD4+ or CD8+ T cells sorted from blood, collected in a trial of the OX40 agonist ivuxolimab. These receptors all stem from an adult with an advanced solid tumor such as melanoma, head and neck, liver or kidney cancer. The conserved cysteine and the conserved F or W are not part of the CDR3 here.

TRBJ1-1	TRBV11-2	ASSLGGLVTEAF
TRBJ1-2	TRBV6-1	ASSGHGGTGGDGYT
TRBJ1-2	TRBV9	ASSVATKRGDYGYT
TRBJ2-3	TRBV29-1	SVWGAGTDTQY
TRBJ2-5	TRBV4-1	ASSQDWGGLQETQY
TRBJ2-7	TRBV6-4	ASSPTSASYEQY
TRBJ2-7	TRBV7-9	ASGQGPYEQY
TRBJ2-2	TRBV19	ASSIDIPSGAVGELF
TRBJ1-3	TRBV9	ASRGAHSGNTIY
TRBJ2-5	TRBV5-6	ASSVGFGQETQY
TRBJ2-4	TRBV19	ASMGGLVPFQY
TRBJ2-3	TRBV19	ATTNSEFRGDTQY
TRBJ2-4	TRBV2	ASSVGANKNIQY
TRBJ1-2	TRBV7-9	ASTWDRLSNYGYT
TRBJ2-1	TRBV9	ASSVGAGSYNEQF
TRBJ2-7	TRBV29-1	SPSSARPRRSYEQY
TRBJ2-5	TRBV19	ASSPGRGGETQY
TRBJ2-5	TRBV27	ASSFRRGGETQY
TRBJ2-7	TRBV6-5	ASIGPRDEQY
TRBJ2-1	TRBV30	AWSTGRGGDNEQF
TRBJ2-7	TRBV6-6	ASSYAGLLGEQY
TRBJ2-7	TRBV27	ASSLGVGYEQY
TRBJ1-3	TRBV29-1	SVMISSGNTIY
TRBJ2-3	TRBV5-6	ASSPGTGVADTQY
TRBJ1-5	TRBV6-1	ASSGDQPQH
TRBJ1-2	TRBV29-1	SVASVYGYT
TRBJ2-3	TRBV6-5	ASSTQGAIIDTQY
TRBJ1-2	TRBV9	ASSVRPNYGYT
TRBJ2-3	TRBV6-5	ASSTGGSTDTQY
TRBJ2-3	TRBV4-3	ASSHSRGDTQY
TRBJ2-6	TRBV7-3	ASSFPQGGSGANVLT
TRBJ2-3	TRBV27	ASSLFSTDTQY
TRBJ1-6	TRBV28	ASSLSSDTYNSPLH
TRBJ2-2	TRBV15	ATIRGGAGTNTGELF
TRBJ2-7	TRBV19	ASSTRTSGSYFRPYEQY
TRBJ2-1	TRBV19	ASNGGDLYNEQF
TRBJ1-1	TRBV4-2	ASSGPAEAF
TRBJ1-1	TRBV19	ASRKGQAANTEAF
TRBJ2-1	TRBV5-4	ASSLGVSYEQF
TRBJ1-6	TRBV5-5	ASSRSGIVNSPLH
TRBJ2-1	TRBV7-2	ASSLVPSGGANEQF
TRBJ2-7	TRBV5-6	ASSLGVYEQY
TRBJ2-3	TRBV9	ASSVVSTDTQY
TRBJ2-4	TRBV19	ASTQTGGLVDIQY
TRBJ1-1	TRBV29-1	SALTGPKAF
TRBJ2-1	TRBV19	ASSLSGFYNEQF
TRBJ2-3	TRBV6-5	ATLSGRRPDTQY
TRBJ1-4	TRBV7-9	ASRAGTGNEKLF
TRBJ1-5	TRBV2	ASTGTGGNQPQH
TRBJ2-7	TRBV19	ASRRGGRNYEQY
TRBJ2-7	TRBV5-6	ASSPLAGTGTYEQY
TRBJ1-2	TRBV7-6	ASSLEGVGYT
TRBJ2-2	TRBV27	ASSLPTGAYTGELF